These T cell receptor beta chains were read from a single sample in a study of control samples from healthy donors and cancer patients. Sequenced by immunoSEQ multiplex PCR; TCRdb stores in-frame clones only, minus some. The sample shows roughly 200,000 clones, and around 2% sits with its ten largest clones. The sample was blood. Receptor source: a woman in her 30s in good health. CDR3s include the opening cysteine and the closing phenylalanine or tryptophan. A D gene is named only where the DNA matches it firmly.

length,J,D,V,DNA,CDR3
12,TRBJ1-2,.,TRBV29-1,TGCAGCGTTGTCACAGGGAACTATGGCTACACCTTC,CSVVTGNYGYTF
13,TRBJ1-5,.,TRBV9,TGTGCCAGCAGCGTACAGGACGATCAGCCCCAGCATTTT,CASSVQDDQPQHF
15,TRBJ2-3,TRBD2,TRBV18,TGTGCCAGCCACAATAGCGGGGGGTCCCCAGATACGCAGTATTTT,CASHNSGGSPDTQYF
13,TRBJ1-2,.,TRBV2,TGTGCCAGCACTTTGACAGGACTTGCTGGCTACACCTTC,CASTLTGLAGYTF
16,TRBJ1-5,.,TRBV3-1/TRBV3-2,TGTGCCAGCAGCCAAGATTACGGACAGAGCAATCAGCCCCAGCATTTT,CASSQDYGQSNQPQHF
16,TRBJ1-2,TRBD1,TRBV7-6,TGTGCCAGCAGCAGCCTACAGGGGGCTCTCCCCTATGGCTACACCTTC,CASSSLQGALPYGYTF
15,TRBJ1-2,TRBD1,TRBV9,TGTGCCAGCAGCGTAGGACAGGGGTTAAACTATGGCTACACCTTC,CASSVGQGLNYGYTF
17,TRBJ1-5,TRBD1,TRBV6-2/TRBV6-3,TGTGCCAGCAGTCAGGGACAGGGGTATACTAGCAATCAGCCCCAGCATTTT,CASSQGQGYTSNQPQHF
14,TRBJ1-2,TRBD1,TRBV6-5,TGTGCCAGCAGGGAGACAGGGGGCATAGGGGGCTACACCTTC,CASRETGGIGGYTF
15,TRBJ1-2,.,TRBV9,TGTGCCAGCAGCGTCGGGGCAGCTGTTAACTATGGCTACACCTTC,CASSVGAAVNYGYTF
13,TRBJ2-3,.,TRBV28,TGTGCCAGCAGCACTCCCGGGACAGATACGCAGTATTTT,CASSTPGTDTQYF
14,TRBJ1-1,.,TRBV27,TGTGCCAGCAGTTTTGGTCGGGGGGGCACTGAAGCTTTCTTT,CASSFGRGGTEAFF
15,TRBJ1-5,TRBD1,TRBV7-6,TGTGCCAGCAGCCCGGGGACAGGGCATAATCAGCCCCAGCATTTT,CASSPGTGHNQPQHF
14,TRBJ1-3,.,TRBV6-1,TGTGCCAGCAGTGAACTGGCAGACGGGGACACCATATATTTT,CASSELADGDTIYF
14,TRBJ2-3,.,TRBV7-2,TGTGCCAGCAGCGTAATATCTAGCACAGATACGCAGTATTTT,CASSVISSTDTQYF
17,TRBJ2-4,TRBD2,TRBV10-3,TGTGCCATCAGTGAGTCGATCCTAGCGGGGGACCCAAACATTCAGTACTTC,CAISESILAGDPNIQYF
16,TRBJ2-3,TRBD2,TRBV6-4,TGTGCCAGCAGTGACTCGAGCGGGGGGGCCACAGATACGCAGTATTTT,CASSDSSGGATDTQYF
15,TRBJ2-7,TRBD2,TRBV11-2,TGTGCCAGCAGCCGAACCGGGACTAAGGACTACGAGCAGTACTTC,CASSRTGTKDYEQYF
13,TRBJ1-2,.,TRBV12-3/TRBV12-4,TGTGCCAGCAGTTTGAGGCAGGCCTATGGCTACACCTTC,CASSLRQAYGYTF
15,TRBJ1-1,.,TRBV3-1/TRBV3-2,TGTGCCAGCAGCCAAGCCTGGGCAGGTAACACTGAAGCTTTCTTT,CASSQAWAGNTEAFF
16,TRBJ1-6,.,TRBV11-1,TGTGCCAGCAGTCTCACCCCCAGGGCCTTTGATACACCCCTCCACTTT,CASSLTPRAFDTPLHF
16,TRBJ1-2,TRBD1,TRBV27,TGTGCCAGCAGTTTGGCAGGGACAGGGGATTTCTATGGCTACACCTTC,CASSLAGTGDFYGYTF